This TCR beta chain is from a study of T cells in localized non-small cell lung cancer. A word on this clone: The target antigen is unknown.

V gave up 0 bases and J gave up 0 bases, with 4 bases separating them. This CDR3 contains 14 residues. Germline V gene data show CDR1 as SGHRS and CDR2 as YFSETQ. Study results and limitations: Adjacent uninvolved lung tissue had the highest T cell clonality, exceeding tumor. Of the top 100 tumor clones, median approximately 50 were in adjacent lung, 25 to 30 among its top 100. Since sequencing was restricted to only one region of the tumor, intratumor heterogeneity remains a possibility. Longer overall survival associated with higher blood T cell density; shorter survival with higher adjacent-lung clonality.

Sequenced by immunoSEQ multiplex PCR; TCRdb stores in-frame clones only, minus some. The table lists around 20,000 clones, about nine tenths of them singletons. The specimen was peripheral blood, collected before any cancer treatment. The chain is built from TRBV5-1 and TRBJ1-3; D remains unclear. The receptor was isolated from a woman aged 40 to 75 with stage I lung adenocarcinoma. For the CDR3, the DNA is TGCGCCAGCAGCTTGGACAGCTCTGGAAACACCATATATTTT. This sequence encodes CASSLDSSGNTIYF.